This T cell receptor (beta chain) was obtained from a study of CD8 T cells in Susac syndrome. Study-level background: When their blood was taken, the Susac syndrome patients had either not yet had any therapy, were taking corticosteroids, or were taking intravenous immunoglobulin alone. Overall study results and limits: The CD4+ T cell repertoires in Susac syndrome were not clonally expanded.

V gave up 3 bases and J gave up 5 bases, with 16 bases separating them. The germline V gene encodes CDR1 KGHSH and CDR2 LQKENI. This CDR3 contains 15 residues. Of note for this clonotype: Its antigen is undetermined.

TCR beta was sequenced from blood CD8+ and CD4+ T cells. TEMRA cells were FACS-enriched, with CD8+ and CD4+ T cells isolated negatively. Random hexamers were used to reverse transcribe roughly 0.5 to 1 ug of RNA. TCRdb ran MiXCR on the immunoSEQ multiplex PCR reads and lists one entry per CDR3 protein. Here the sample spans 170,000 or so distinct CDR3 sequences, roughly 95% being singletons. V gene TRBV18 combines with J gene TRBJ2-5; D may be TRBD1 (7 bases). The clonotype was recovered from a human donor with Susac syndrome. Sequencing input: CD4+ T cells from PBMCs. CDR3 nucleotide sequence: TGTGCCAGCTCACCCCTCGGAGGGGGCAGGGAGACCCAGTACTTC. It encodes CASSPLGGGRETQYF.